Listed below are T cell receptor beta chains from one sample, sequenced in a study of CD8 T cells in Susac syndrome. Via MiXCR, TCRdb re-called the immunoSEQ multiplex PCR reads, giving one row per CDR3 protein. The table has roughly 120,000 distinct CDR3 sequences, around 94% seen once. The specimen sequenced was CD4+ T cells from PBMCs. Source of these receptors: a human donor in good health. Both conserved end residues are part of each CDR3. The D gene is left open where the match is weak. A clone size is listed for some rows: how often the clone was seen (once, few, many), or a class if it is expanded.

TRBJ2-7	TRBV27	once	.	TGTGCCAGCAGTTTAAAAGGGCAGACCTACGAGCAGTACTTC	CASSLKGQTYEQYF
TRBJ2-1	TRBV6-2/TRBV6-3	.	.	TGTGCCAGCAGTCCGCGGTTGAGCTCCTACAATGAGCAGTTCTTC	CASSPRLSSYNEQFF
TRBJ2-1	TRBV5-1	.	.	TGCGCCAGCAGCTTGGCCCAAGCTCGTAGAGGCAATGAGCAGTTCTTC	CASSLAQARRGNEQFF
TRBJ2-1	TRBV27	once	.	TGTGCCAGCAGTCCCATAGCGGTTACATACAATGAGCAGTTCTTC	CASSPIAVTYNEQFF
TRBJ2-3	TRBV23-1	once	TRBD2	TGCGCCAGCAGTCAGGCAACTAGCGGGACAATAGATACGCAGTATTTT	CASSQATSGTIDTQYF
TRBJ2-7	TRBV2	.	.	TGTGCCAGCAGTGGAGAAACTCTGCTTCAGTACTTC	CASSGETLLQYF
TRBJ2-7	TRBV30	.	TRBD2	TGTGCCTGGACCGGACTAGCGGGAAACGAGCAGTACTTC	CAWTGLAGNEQYF
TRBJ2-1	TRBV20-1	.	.	TGCAGTGCTACGAAGCGGGATGAGCAGTTCTTC	CSATKRDEQFF
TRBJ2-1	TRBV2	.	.	TGTGCCAGCAGTGGGCTAGCGCCGTACAATGAGCAGTTCTTC	CASSGLAPYNEQFF
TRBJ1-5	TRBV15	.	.	TGTGCCACCAGCAGATTTGGGGGGCAGGGACAGCCCCAGCATTTT	CATSRFGGQGQPQHF
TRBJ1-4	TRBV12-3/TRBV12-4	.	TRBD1	TGTGCCAGCAGACAGCCCGGGACAGGAGCCGAAAAACTGTTTTTT	CASRQPGTGAEKLFF
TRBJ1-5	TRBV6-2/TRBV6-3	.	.	TGTGCCAGCAGCCGTCTTAGCAATCAGCCCCAGCATTTT	CASSRLSNQPQHF
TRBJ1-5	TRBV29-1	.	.	TGCAGCGTTGTGTTGACGGCGGGGCAGCCCCAGCATTTT	CSVVLTAGQPQHF
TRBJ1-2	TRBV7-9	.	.	TGTGCCAGCAGCTTAATTAGAGGGTCCGGTGGCTACACCTTC	CASSLIRGSGGYTF
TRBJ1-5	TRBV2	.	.	TGTGCCAGCAGTGACAGGGCGAGAAGGCAGCCCCAGCATTTT	CASSDRARRQPQHF
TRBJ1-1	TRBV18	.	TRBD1	TGTGCCAGCTCGCGAAATACAGGGGGGAACACTGAAGCTTTCTTT	CASSRNTGGNTEAFF
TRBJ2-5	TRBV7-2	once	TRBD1	TGTGCCAGCAGCTGGAAGGGGGCGCCCGGAGAGACCCAGTACTTC	CASSWKGAPGETQYF
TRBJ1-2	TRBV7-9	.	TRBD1	TGTGCCAGCAGCCTGGGACAGGGTGATTACTATGGCTACACCTTC	CASSLGQGDYYGYTF
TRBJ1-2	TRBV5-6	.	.	TGTGCCAGCAGCCCGAATATCGGTATAGGAAGCTATGGCTACACCTTC	CASSPNIGIGSYGYTF
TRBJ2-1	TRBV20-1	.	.	TGCAGTGCTAGAGACGCCGGTTGGGATGAGCAGTTCTTC	CSARDAGWDEQFF
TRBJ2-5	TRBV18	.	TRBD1	TGTGCCAGCTCACCTATGGACAGGGCAGAGACCCAGTACTTC	CASSPMDRAETQYF
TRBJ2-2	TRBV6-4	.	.	TGTGCCAGCAGAGATACAGGGAACACCGGGGAGCTGTTTTTT	CASRDTGNTGELFF
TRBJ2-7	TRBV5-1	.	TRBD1	TGCGCCAGCAGCACACCGGGACAGGGGGCGCGGGAGCAGTACTTC	CASSTPGQGAREQYF